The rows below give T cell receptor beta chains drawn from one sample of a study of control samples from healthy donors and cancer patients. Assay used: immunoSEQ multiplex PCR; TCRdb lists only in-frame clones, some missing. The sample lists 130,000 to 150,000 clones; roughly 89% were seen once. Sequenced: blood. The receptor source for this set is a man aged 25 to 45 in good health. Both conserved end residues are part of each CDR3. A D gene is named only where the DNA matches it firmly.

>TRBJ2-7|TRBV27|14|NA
TGTGCCAGCAGAGAGCAGGGGGGAGTCCACGAGCAGTACTTC
CASREQGGVHEQYF
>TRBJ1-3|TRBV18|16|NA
TGTGCCAGCTCACCACCGTCCAGGGGTGGAGGAAACACCATATATTTT
CASSPPSRGGGNTIYF
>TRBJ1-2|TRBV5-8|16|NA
TGTGCCAGCAGTTTGGGATTCGAGGGGACCAACTATGGCTACACCTTC
CASSLGFEGTNYGYTF
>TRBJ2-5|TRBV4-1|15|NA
TGCGCCAGCAGCCAAGATCACGGAGGAGCAGAGACCCAGTACTTC
CASSQDHGGAETQYF
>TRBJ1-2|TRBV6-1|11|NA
TGTGCCAGCAGTGAAGATTACGGCTACACCTTC
CASSEDYGYTF
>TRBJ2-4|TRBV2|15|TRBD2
TGTGCCAGCAGTGAAGAGCGGGGGGCCAAAAACATTCAGTACTTC
CASSEERGAKNIQYF
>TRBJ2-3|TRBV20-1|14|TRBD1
TGCAGTGCTAGTGGGACAGCCAGGACAGATACGCAGTATTTT
CSASGTARTDTQYF
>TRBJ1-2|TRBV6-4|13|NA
TGTGCCAGCAGCTCAACTCCAGGGTTTGGCTACACCTTC
CASSSTPGFGYTF
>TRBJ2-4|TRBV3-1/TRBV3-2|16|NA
TGTGCCAGAACCTACGGGCCCGTCCTTGCCAAAAACATTCAGTACTTC
CARTYGPVLAKNIQYF
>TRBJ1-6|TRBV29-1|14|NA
TGCAGCGTTCGCGACCGAACGGATAATTCACCCCTCCACTTT
CSVRDRTDNSPLHF
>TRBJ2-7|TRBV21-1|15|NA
TGTGCCAGCAGCACCCGGGACATCACTCACTACGAGCAGTACTTC
CASSTRDITHYEQYF